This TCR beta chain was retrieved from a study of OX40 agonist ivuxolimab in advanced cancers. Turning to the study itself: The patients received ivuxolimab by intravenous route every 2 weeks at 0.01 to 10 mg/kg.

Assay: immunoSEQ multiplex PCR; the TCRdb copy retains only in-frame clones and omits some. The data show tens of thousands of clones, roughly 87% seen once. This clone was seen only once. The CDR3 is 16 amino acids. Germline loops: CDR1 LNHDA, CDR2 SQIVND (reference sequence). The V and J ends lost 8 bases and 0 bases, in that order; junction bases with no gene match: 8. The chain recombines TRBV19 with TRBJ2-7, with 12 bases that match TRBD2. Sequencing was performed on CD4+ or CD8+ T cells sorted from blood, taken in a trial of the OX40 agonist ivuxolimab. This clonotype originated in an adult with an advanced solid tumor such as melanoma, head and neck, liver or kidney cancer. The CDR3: CASRTSGTLSSYEQYF. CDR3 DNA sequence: TGTGCCAGTCGGACTAGCGGGACGCTTAGCTCCTACGAGCAGTACTTC.